This T cell receptor (beta chain) appears in the sequencing data of a study of shared clonotypes between healthy human individuals. Study-level findings and limits: Estimated clonotype richness was generally higher in naive than memory subsets. Investigators collected only blood, and repertoires in tissues likely differ. Clonotypes which were not shared had lower generation probabilities than clonotypes that all four donors shared.

The sample holds one count of this clone. Its antigen is not known. Other DNA sequences from this sample encode an identical CDR3 as well. V was shortened by 3 bases and J by 4 bases, with 13 bases between the two germline ends. This CDR3 region has 14 residues. The V gene's germline CDR1 is SGHTA and CDR2 FQGTGA. Once extracted for a subset, genomic DNA was divided evenly among several immunoSEQ plates. Profiled with immunoSEQ multiplex PCR; TCRdb holds only in-frame clones, not every one. The table shows a few million clones, with just over 90% occurring only once. Terminally differentiated effector memory CD45RA+ cells were left out of the naive CD8 fraction, which was CD45RO-negative and positively selected for CCR7.

The gene calls are TRBV7-3 and TRBJ2-7, with a tentative D call TRBD2 (7 bases). The specimen sequenced was naive CD8+ T cells from PBMCs. The clonotype originates from a man younger than 30 in good health. Some clones in this sample may be carry-over from other donors' samples. CDR3 sequence reads: CASSLGGGPYEQYF. Here the CDR3 DNA reads TGTGCCAGCAGCTTGGGAGGGGGTCCGTACGAGCAGTACTTC.